These 14 T cell receptor beta chains share one sample of origin, sequenced in a study of control samples from healthy donors and cancer patients. Some clones are missing from TCRdb's copy, which holds only in-frame ones; the method was immunoSEQ multiplex PCR. This table holds around 45,000 clones, around 75% found once. The sequencing input was formalin-fixed, paraffin-embedded tissue. These receptors all come from a male donor with melanoma.

This clone was detected a few times. The chain recombines TRBV7-8 with TRBJ2-7; 12 bases line up with TRBD2. Germline V gene data show CDR1 as SGHVS and CDR2 as FQNEAQ. V lost 2 bases to trimming and J lost 2 bases; unmatched junction nucleotides: 4. The CDR3 totals 16 residues. The DNA of the CDR3 is TGTGCCAGCAGCTTATCTAGCGGGAGGGGACCCTACGAGCAGTACTTC. This sequence encodes CASSLSSGRGPYEQYF.

This chain joins TRBV29-1 and TRBJ2-7, with D maybe TRBD2 (6 bases). The CDR3 length is 9 residues. V dropped 1 base and J dropped 13 bases, with 8 bases sitting between them. CDR1 and CDR2 from the germline V gene are SQVTM and ANQGSEA. The CDR3 loop reads CSVEGGDYF. CDR3 nucleotides: TGCAGCGTTGAAGGGGGGGATTACTTC.

The genes are TRBV7-2 and TRBJ2-1, with 14 bases identical to TRBD2. With 5 bases clipped from V and 10 bases from J, the junction kept 4 bases outside the gene matches. The CDR3 runs 14 residues. Germline loops: CDR1 SGHTA, CDR2 FQGNSA. The CDR3 loop reads CASSGLAGGGEQFF. The DNA of the CDR3 is TGTGCCAGCAGCGGACTAGCGGGAGGCGGGGAGCAGTTCTTC.

V usage is TRBV12-2 and J usage is TRBJ2-7; the table's D call TRBD2 went unverified against the DNA. TRBV12-2 is tagged as a pseudogene. This CDR3 comprises 17 residues. The CDR3 protein is CASRPGEREGPAYEQYF. The CDR3 DNA reads TGTGCAAGTCGCCCAGGGGAGCGGGAGGGCCCTGCCTACGAGCAGTACTTC.

The rearrangement links TRBV20-1 to TRBJ2-1; D is unresolved. V lost 0 bases and J lost 15, with 12 bases in between. Germline CDR1 and CDR2: DFQATT and SNEGSKA (reference sequence). The CDR3 extends over 11 amino acids. The CDR3 spells CSARDSTRGFF. The CDR3 bases are TGCAGTGCTAGAGACTCCACGAGAGGGTTCTTC.

This clone was seen a single time. This CDR3 reads CAIRTGAQNTEAFF. As DNA, the CDR3 is TGTGCCATCAGAACAGGGGCACAGAACACTGAAGCTTTCTTT. The chain has TRBV10-3 and TRBJ1-1, with 7 bases fitting TRBD1. The J segment lost 1 base and the V segment lost 6 bases, leaving 5 bases of the junction unmatched. There are 14 residues in the CDR3. Germline lookup yields CDR1 ENHRY and CDR2 SYGVKD.

The chain is built from TRBV5-1 and TRBJ2-2, with TRBD1 matching 12 bases. With V trimmed by 3 bases and J by 5 bases, 2 bases remained unmatched. This CDR3 spans 15 amino acids. The germline gives CDR1 SGHRS, CDR2 YFSETQ. This CDR3 is CASSSGQGATGELFF. CDR3 nucleotides: TGCGCCAGCAGCTCGGGACAGGGGGCGACCGGGGAGCTGTTTTTT.

The chain joins TRBV10-3 to TRBJ2-7; TRBD1 might be the D (6 bases). This CDR3 contains 13 residues. V gave up 2 bases and J gave up 3 bases, with 8 bases separating them. CDR1 is ENHRY and CDR2 is SYGVKD in the germline V gene. The CDR3 coding sequence is TGTGCCATCAGTGAGGTCAGGGGCTACGAGCAGTACTTC. Protein sequence: CAISEVRGYEQYF.

The J gene is TRBJ1-1, the V gene TRBV19; 8 bases map to TRBD1. The junction had 12 bases not matched to a gene; V was cut back by 6 bases and J by 3 bases. The germline gives CDR1 LNHDA, CDR2 SQIVND (reference sequence). This CDR3 spans 16 amino acids. This CDR3 is CASRASGTGPHTEAFF. The CDR3 DNA is TGTGCCAGTAGAGCCTCCGGGACAGGTCCTCACACTGAAGCTTTCTTT. The full variable domain, rest sourced from reference TRBV19 and TRBJ1-1, is DGGITQSPKYLFRKEGQNVTLSCEQNLNHDAMYWYRQDPGQGLRLIYYSQIVNDFQKGDIAEGYSVSREKKESFPLTVTSAQKNPTAFYLCASRASGTGPHTEAFFGQGTRLTVV.

This chain links TRBV7-2 with TRBJ2-1; no reliable D call. This CDR3 comprises 15 residues. The V and J ends lost 1 base and 4 bases respectively, with 11 bases between them. Germline V gene lookup returns CDR1 SGHTA and CDR2 FQGNSA. CDR3 bases: TGTGCCAGCAGCTTAGGTGTGGCGCTGTACAATGAGCAGTTCTTC. It is translated as CASSLGVALYNEQFF.

The V gene is TRBV15, the J gene TRBJ2-3; TRBD2 matches at 7 bases. V dropped 5 bases and J dropped 3; count of bases not matched to a gene: 8. The germline V gene has CDR1 LNHNV and CDR2 YYDKDF (reference sequence). The CDR3 runs to 15 residues. CDR3 in DNA: TGTGCCACCAGCCGGGAGGTGAGGGGAACAGATACGCAGTATTTT. Translated, it gives CATSREVRGTDTQYF.

The chain couples TRBV28 to TRBJ1-6; 8 bases fit TRBD1. The CDR3 runs to 15 residues. Germline V gives CDR1 MDHEN, CDR2 SYDVKM. The V gene end was trimmed by 7 bases and the J gene end by 7 bases; junction bases not matched to a gene: 9. This chain's CDR3 is CASTWRTGTNSPLHF. The CDR3 DNA follows: TGTGCCAGCACTTGGCGGACAGGGACGAATTCACCCCTCCACTTT.

This clone showed up just a few times. The chain is built from TRBV4-1 and TRBJ1-6; tentatively, D is TRBD1 (6 bases). Germline lookup yields CDR1 MGHRA and CDR2 YSYEKL. The V and J ends lost 0 bases and 9 bases respectively, with 18 bases between them. There are 17 residues in the CDR3. CDR3 sequence reads: CASSQDGARGLGSPLHF. DNA of the CDR3: TGCGCCAGCAGCCAAGATGGGGCCAGGGGCCTGGGTTCACCCCTCCACTTT.

The sample holds one count of this clone. The J gene is TRBJ2-1, the V gene TRBV11-2; TRBD2 aligns across 8 bases. Germline assignment: CDR1 SGHAT and CDR2 FQNNGV. Trimming removed 4 bases from V and 3 bases from J; junction bases left unmatched: 11. This CDR3 has 17 amino acids. DNA for the CDR3: TGTGCCAGCAGCTCTAACTCCGGGACTAGGGACTACAATGAGCAGTTCTTC. Translating gives CASSSNSGTRDYNEQFF.